The present T cell receptor (beta chain) was sequenced within a study of T cell changes during pregnancy in multiple sclerosis. The repertoire was sequenced with immunoSEQ multiplex PCR; TCRdb's copy has only in-frame clones and lacks some. Of roughly 40,000 clones in the sample, 80% to 90% were seen once. The CDR3 is 13 amino acids. Germline CDR1 reads MNHEY; CDR2 reads SVGAGI. The V and J ends lost 9 bases and 1 base, in that order; junction bases with no gene match: 4. This clone was picked up a small number of times. The chain employs TRBV6-5 and TRBJ1-1; 8 bases line up with TRBD1. The origin of this receptor is a female donor with multiple sclerosis, enrolled in a pregnancy study. The material was CD4+ T cells from peripheral blood mononuclear cells, obtained before pregnancy. The CDR3 region has the DNA TGTGCCAGTCGGGACAGGCAGAACACTGAAGCTTTCTTT. It codes for CASRDRQNTEAFF.